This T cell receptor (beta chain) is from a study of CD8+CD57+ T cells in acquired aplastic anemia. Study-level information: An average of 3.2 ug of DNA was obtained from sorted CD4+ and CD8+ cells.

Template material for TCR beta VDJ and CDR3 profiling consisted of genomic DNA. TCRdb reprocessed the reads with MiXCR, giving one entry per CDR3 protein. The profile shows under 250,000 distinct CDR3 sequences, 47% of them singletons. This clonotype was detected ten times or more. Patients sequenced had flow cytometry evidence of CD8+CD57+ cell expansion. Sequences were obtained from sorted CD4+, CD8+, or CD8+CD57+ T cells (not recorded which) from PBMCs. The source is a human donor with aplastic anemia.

The CDR3 sequence is CSARIDGNTIYF. Here the CDR3 DNA reads TGCAGTGCTAGAATTGATGGAAACACCATATATTTT. The chain joins TRBV20-1 to TRBJ1-3; D remains ambiguous. The V end lost 2 bases, the J end lost 3 bases, and 5 bases lay between the germline ends. This CDR3 has 12 amino acids. The V gene's germline CDR1 is DFQATT and CDR2 SNEGSKA (reference sequence).